These T cell receptor beta chains were read from a single sample in a study of cytomegalovirus exposure and HLA in healthy donors. TCRdb's table, derived via immunoSEQ multiplex PCR, lists solely in-frame clones and lacks some. The sample has roughly 120,000 clones; more than 70% are singletons. Sequencing was done on a sample of PBMCs. These receptors came from a man between 18 and 29 years old in good health and CMV-seronegative. CDR3s include the opening cysteine and the closing phenylalanine or tryptophan. The D gene is left open where the match is weak. Clone size is stated in some rows and not others, as once, few, many or a class when expanded.

CDR3: CASSFLEEQYF; DNA: TGTGCCAGCAGTTTCCTGGAGGAGCAGTACTTC; V: TRBV6-6; size: .; J: TRBJ2-7; D: .
CDR3: CASSGGTVSNQPQHF; DNA: TGCGCCAGCAGCGGGGGGACAGTTAGCAATCAGCCCCAGCATTTT; V: TRBV5-1; size: .; J: TRBJ1-5; D: TRBD1
CDR3: CASTSTESYEQYF; DNA: TGTGCCAGCACTTCGACGGAGTCCTACGAGCAGTACTTC; V: TRBV6-6; size: few; J: TRBJ2-7; D: .
CDR3: CASSLKGTGAGETQYF; DNA: TGTGCCAGCAGCTTGAAGGGGACAGGGGCGGGGGAGACCCAGTACTTC; V: TRBV5-4; size: .; J: TRBJ2-5; D: TRBD1
CDR3: CASRPGVDKDTQYF; DNA: TGCGCCAGCAGACCGGGGGTCGATAAAGATACGCAGTATTTT; V: TRBV5-1; size: .; J: TRBJ2-3; D: .
CDR3: CASITRAGKAFF; DNA: TGTGCCAGCATCACCCGGGCCGGGAAAGCTTTCTTT; V: TRBV28; size: .; J: TRBJ1-1; D: .
CDR3: CASSLSEGVNQPQHF; DNA: TGTGCCAGCAGTTTATCTGAGGGGGTCAATCAGCCCCAGCATTTT; V: TRBV27; size: .; J: TRBJ1-5; D: .
CDR3: CASSQGRMGGSRPYNEQFF; DNA: TGTGCCAGCAGCCAAGGACGTATGGGCGGGAGTAGACCCTACAATGAGCAGTTCTTC; V: TRBV14; size: .; J: TRBJ2-1; D: TRBD2
CDR3: CASSAGTAHEAFF; DNA: TGTGCCAGCAGCGCCGGGACAGCCCATGAAGCTTTCTTT; V: TRBV5-4; size: .; J: TRBJ1-1; D: TRBD1
CDR3: CASSSPRQGNTGELFF; DNA: TGTGCCAGCAGCTCCCCACGTCAGGGTAACACCGGGGAGCTGTTTTTT; V: TRBV13; size: .; J: TRBJ2-2; D: .
CDR3: CASSAETQGTNTEAFF; DNA: TGTGCCAGTAGTGCAGAAACGCAGGGTACTAACACTGAAGCTTTCTTT; V: TRBV19; size: .; J: TRBJ1-1; D: .
CDR3: CASSQGTGVDYGYTF; DNA: TGTGCCAGCAGCCAAGGGACAGGGGTCGACTATGGCTACACCTTC; V: TRBV7-2; size: .; J: TRBJ1-2; D: TRBD1
CDR3: CASSGSGVTF; DNA: TGCGCCAGCAGTGGTAGCGGGGTGACTTTT; V: TRBV5-1; size: .; J: TRBJ2-3; D: TRBD2
CDR3: CASSLERPPRGQETQYF; DNA: TGTGCCAGCAGCTTAGAGAGGCCCCCTAGGGGCCAAGAGACCCAGTACTTC; V: TRBV11-2; size: .; J: TRBJ2-5; D: .
CDR3: CASSSAGLTASPLHF; DNA: TGTGCCAGCAGCTCCGCGGGACTAACGGCGTCACCCCTCCACTTT; V: TRBV11-2; size: .; J: TRBJ1-6; D: .
CDR3: CATSRDRVNQPQHF; DNA: TGTGCCACCTCGAGGGACAGGGTTAATCAGCCCCAGCATTTT; V: TRBV19; size: .; J: TRBJ1-5; D: TRBD1
CDR3: CASSLGGGAQTKALNIQYF; DNA: TGCGCCAGCAGCTTGGGAGGGGGGGCCCAGACCAAAGCCCTAAACATTCAGTACTTC; V: TRBV5-1; size: .; J: TRBJ2-4; D: .
CDR3: CASSPGDTWDTEAFF; DNA: TGTGCCAGCAGCCCAGGGGACACATGGGACACTGAAGCTTTCTTT; V: TRBV7-9; size: .; J: TRBJ1-1; D: .
CDR3: CASSVGQGSYNEQFF; DNA: TGTGCCAGCAGCGTCGGACAGGGCTCCTACAATGAGCAGTTCTTC; V: TRBV7-2; size: .; J: TRBJ2-1; D: TRBD1
CDR3: CASSPWDREETQYF; DNA: TGTGCCAGCAGCCCGTGGGACAGGGAAGAGACCCAGTACTTC; V: TRBV9; size: .; J: TRBJ2-5; D: TRBD1
CDR3: CASSRSNTGELFF; DNA: TGTGCCAGCAGTCGTTCCAACACCGGGGAGCTGTTTTTT; V: TRBV6-6; size: .; J: TRBJ2-2; D: .
CDR3: CASSPGQRNGYTF; DNA: TGTGCCAGCAGCCCGGGACAGAGAAATGGCTACACCTTC; V: TRBV5-4; size: once; J: TRBJ1-2; D: TRBD1
CDR3: CASSATSTGGNEQYF; DNA: TGTGCCAGCAGCGCAACTTCGACAGGGGGCAACGAGCAGTACTTC; V: TRBV7-9; size: .; J: TRBJ2-7; D: TRBD1
CDR3: CASSFGRQGARNGYTF; DNA: TGTGCCAGCAGTTTCGGACGACAGGGGGCTAGGAATGGCTACACCTTC; V: TRBV6-5; size: .; J: TRBJ1-2; D: TRBD1
CDR3: CASRSGQLDNEKLFF; DNA: TGTGCCAGCAGATCAGGACAGCTCGATAATGAAAAACTGTTTTTT; V: TRBV13; size: .; J: TRBJ1-4; D: .
CDR3: CASSLLDRVDTGELFF; DNA: TGTGCCAGCAGCTTGTTGGACAGGGTCGACACCGGGGAGCTGTTTTTT; V: TRBV5-6; size: .; J: TRBJ2-2; D: TRBD1
CDR3: CASSQYNEQFF; DNA: TGTGCCAGCAGTCAATACAATGAGCAGTTCTTC; V: TRBV27; size: .; J: TRBJ2-1; D: .
CDR3: CASNGIWKPYEQYF; DNA: TGTGCCAGCAACGGGATCTGGAAACCCTACGAGCAGTACTTC; V: TRBV7-8; size: .; J: TRBJ2-7; D: .
CDR3: CAWGPGQGNQPQHF; DNA: TGTGCCTGGGGACCGGGACAGGGGAATCAGCCCCAGCATTTT; V: TRBV30; size: once; J: TRBJ1-5; D: TRBD1
CDR3: CASSVVYAPDEQYF; DNA: TGCGCCAGCAGCGTGGTCTACGCTCCGGACGAGCAGTACTTC; V: TRBV5-1; size: .; J: TRBJ2-7; D: .
CDR3: CASRSMWQPQHF; DNA: TGTGCCAGCAGAAGTATGTGGCAGCCCCAGCATTTT; V: TRBV19; size: few; J: TRBJ1-5; D: .
CDR3: CASRSQGARTEAFF; DNA: TGTGCCAGCAGATCCCAGGGGGCGCGGACTGAAGCTTTCTTT; V: TRBV6-5; size: .; J: TRBJ1-1; D: TRBD1
CDR3: CAWSVDRVNSPLHF; DNA: TGTGCCTGGAGTGTAGACAGGGTGAATTCACCCCTCCACTTT; V: TRBV30; size: few; J: TRBJ1-6; D: TRBD1